This T cell receptor beta chain was sequenced during a study of shared clonotypes between healthy human individuals. Study-wide results and limits: Naive subsets tended to show greater estimated richness than memory subsets.

As for this clone: Its antigen is unknown. Other nucleotide sequences in the sample specify the same CDR3.

CDR1 MNHEY and CDR2 SVGAGI come from the germline V gene. This CDR3 comprises 13 residues. V was clipped by 4 bases and J by 0 bases, with 6 bases between them. Positive CCR7 selection of CD45RO-negative cells yielded the naive CD8 cells, and terminally differentiated effector memory CD45RA+ cells were excluded. At a deep level, the assay was run. The table came from immunoSEQ multiplex PCR; TCRdb's copy has only in-frame clones and leaves some out. The sample lists hundreds of thousands of clones; roughly 98% were seen once. This clonotype was sampled from a man in his thirties or forties in good health. Sequencing was performed on naive CD8+ T cells sorted from blood. V gene TRBV6-5 combines with J gene TRBJ1-1; D gene unclear. CDR3 nucleotides: TGTGCCAGCAGTTTGTCTCTGAACACTGAAGCTTTCTTT. Protein sequence: CASSLSLNTEAFF.